The 9 T cell receptor beta chains reported below all come from one sample, sequenced in a study of regulatory T cells in long-lasting Graves disease. The time point: newly diagnosed GD, antithyroid drugs for less than 3 months. The authors made the TCR library using RNA they extracted from PBMCs. CDR3-region Arm-PCR and iRepertoire HTBI primers produced the TCR beta libraries. TCRdb reanalysed the multiplex PCR reads using MiXCR and keeps one entry per CDR3 protein. The table shows more than 450,000 distinct CDR3 sequences, with around 12% occurring only once. Separately, the same data were catalogued under a study of T cells in Graves' hyperthyroidism and ophthalmopathy.

Specimen: peripheral blood mononuclear cells (PBMCs), collected at new diagnosis, from a patient treated with antithyroid drugs. The receptors originated from a woman aged 25 to 45 with Graves disease.

The V gene is TRBV28, the J gene TRBJ2-7; D might be TRBD1 (5 bases). The CDR3 runs to 13 residues. Germline V gene data show CDR1 as MDHEN and CDR2 as SYDVKM. The germline V and J ends were trimmed by 6 bases and 4 bases, with 13 bases remaining between them. CDR3 DNA sequence: TGTGCCAGCAGCCCCTCGGACACGTACGAGCAGTACTTC. It translates to CASSPSDTYEQYF.

This clonotype has ten or more counts. The chain links TRBV12-3 or TRBV12-4 to TRBJ2-5; 9 bases map to TRBD2. J was trimmed by 5 bases and V by 5 bases; bases with no gene match: 3. This CDR3 spans 13 amino acids. In DNA form, the CDR3 reads TGTGCCAGCAGTGATAGCGGGAGTGAGACCCAGTACTTC. This encodes CASSDSGSETQYF.

This clonotype was observed a handful of times. This chain uses TRBV19 with TRBJ2-6; D not resolved. This CDR3 region has 17 residues. The V gene lost 5 bases and the J gene lost 0 bases, with 14 bases spanning the gap. In germline, CDR1 is LNHDA, CDR2 SQIVND (reference sequence). CDR3 DNA: TGTGCCAGTAGTCGGCAGACCAGATTCTCTGGGGCCAACGTCCTGACTTTC. As protein: CASSRQTRFSGANVLTF.

V is TRBV19 and J is TRBJ2-7; 7 bases fit TRBD1. Germline loops: CDR1 LNHDA, CDR2 SQIVND (reference sequence). The CDR3 sequence is 12 residues long. With 4 bases clipped from V and 6 bases from J, the junction kept 3 bases outside the gene matches. The CDR3 region is CASSKTGVEQYF. The CDR3 DNA reads TGTGCCAGTAGTAAAACAGGGGTCGAGCAGTACTTC.

This clonotype was found many times. The chain employs TRBV6-1 and TRBJ1-5; D might be TRBD1 (5 bases). CDR1 and CDR2 (germline): MNHNS, SASEGT. The CDR3 length is 15 residues. Deletions cut 7 bases from V and 3 bases from J, with 16 bases between. DNA for the CDR3: TGTGCCAGCACAGTCTCACAGGTCCCCAATCAGCCCCAGCATTTT. Translating it yields CASTVSQVPNQPQHF.

The chain joins TRBV5-6 to TRBJ2-7; 9 nucleotides agree with TRBD1. The J segment lost 4 bases and the V segment lost 0 bases, leaving 5 bases of the junction unmatched. CDR1 SGHDT and CDR2 YYEEEE come from the germline V gene. The CDR3 is 15 amino acids. The CDR3 region has the DNA TGTGCCAGCAGCTTGGGGACAGGGGCTTTTTACGAGCAGTACTTC. It yields the protein CASSLGTGAFYEQYF.

This clonotype occurred a few times. The V gene is TRBV11-3, the J gene TRBJ1-2; TRBD1 matches 11 bases. The V and J ends lost 5 bases and 7 bases, in that order; junction bases with no gene match: 12. The CDR3 extends over 16 amino acids. Per germline, CDR1 SGHNT and CDR2 YENEEA. CDR3 nucleotides: TGTGCCAGCAGCACGGGGACAGGGGGTCTCGTAGGTGGCTACACCTTC. Translating gives CASSTGTGGLVGGYTF. Supplemented by reference TRBV11-3 and TRBJ1-2, the full variable domain reads EAGVVQSPRYKIIEKKQPVAFWCNPISGHNTLYWYLQNLGQGPELLIRYENEEAVDDSQLPKDRFSAERLKGVDSTLKIQPAELGDSAVYLCASSTGTGGLVGGYTFGSGTRLTVV.

The chain joins TRBV7-2 to TRBJ2-4; D remains ambiguous. V lost 1 base and J lost 1, with 8 bases in between. The CDR3 has 15 residues. Germline V CDR1 and CDR2: SGHTA, FQGNSA. The chain's CDR3 is CASSLVGRAKNIQYF. The CDR3 nucleotides read TGTGCCAGCAGCTTAGTGGGCAGGGCCAAAAACATTCAGTACTTC.

Note on this clonotype: A single base is all that separates this from a far larger clone, so a read error is likely. J is TRBJ2-1 and V is TRBV2, with TRBD1 matching over 9 bases. The germline gives CDR1 SNHLY, CDR2 FYNNEI. V lost 9 bases to trimming and J lost 10 bases; unmatched junction nucleotides: 10. The CDR3 is 13 residues long. Here the CDR3 reads CASADRGAYEQFF. As DNA, the CDR3 is TGTGCCAGTGCGGACAGGGGAGCCTACGAGCAGTTCTTC.